What follows are 15 T cell receptor beta chains derived from one specimen sequenced in a study of T cells after yellow fever vaccination. MiXCR was run by TCRdb on the 5' RACE reads, yielding one entry per CDR3 protein. The repertoire holds hundreds of thousands of distinct CDR3 sequences, with 13% as singletons. The sample was PBMCs, taken on the day of the yellow fever booster vaccination. These receptors all come from a man aged 25-45 years who received the YFV17D yellow fever vaccine.

V usage is TRBV7-9 and J usage is TRBJ2-5; TRBD2 matches at 8 bases. Looked up from germline, CDR1 is SEHNR and CDR2 is FQNEAQ (reference sequence). CDR3 length: 14 amino acids. The J segment lost 9 bases and the V segment lost 5 bases, leaving 11 bases of the junction unmatched. CDR3 sequence (DNA): TGTGCCAGCAGCCAACAGACTAGCGCCATGCCCCAGTACTTC. Its translation: CASSQQTSAMPQYF.

In this sample, this clonotype turned up a few times. DNA of the CDR3: TGTGCCAGCAGCTTAAGGGGGCCGGCGGGGGCTAGCGGGCTATACAATGAGCAGTTCTTC. It encodes CASSLRGPAGASGLYNEQFF. This chain links TRBV11-2 with TRBJ2-1; a weak D match, TRBD2 (8 bases). CDR3 length: 20 amino acids. V was pared by 2 bases and J by 4 bases, with 27 bases between. Germline CDR1 is SGHAT and CDR2 is FQNNGV.

The table lists this clonotype with a few counts. The V call is TRBV12-3 or TRBV12-4, the J call TRBJ1-5; no reliable D call. V shed 3 bases and J shed 1 base, with 13 bases lying between them. This CDR3 is built from 16 residues. CDR3 nucleotide sequence: TGTGCCAGCAGTTTCTACGGCTCGGGGAGCAATCAGCCCCAGCATTTT. It codes for CASSFYGSGSNQPQHF.

This clonotype was detected ten times or more. The chain uses TRBV20-1 and TRBJ2-1, with D hard to call. Germline loops: CDR1 DFQATT, CDR2 SNEGSKA (reference sequence). This CDR3 spans 11 amino acids. V was cut by 1 base and J by 10 bases, with 8 bases left in between. CDR3 sequence (DNA): TGCAGTGCTAGAGGCGATAGGGAGCAGTTCTTC. It translates to CSARGDREQFF.

Only a few counts were recorded for this clonotype. The chain carries TRBV29-1 and TRBJ1-2; D is possibly TRBD1 (6 bases). Germline-derived CDR1 and CDR2 are SQVTM and ANQGSEA. This CDR3 has 14 amino acids. Trimming removed 7 bases from V and 3 bases from J, with 18 bases in between. In nucleotides, the CDR3 is TGCAGCGGGCTCACAGGGAGGGTGGACTATGGCTACACCTTC. As protein: CSGLTGRVDYGYTF.

This chain links TRBV6-1 with TRBJ2-6, with 8 bases lining up with TRBD1. With 7 bases clipped from V and 2 bases from J, the junction kept 4 bases outside the gene matches. The germline V gene encodes CDR1 MNHNS and CDR2 SASEGT. The CDR3 is made up of 15 amino acids. CDR3 region: CASTRGQAGANVLTF. In nucleotides, the CDR3 is TGTGCCAGCACAAGGGGACAGGCTGGGGCCAACGTCCTGACTTTC.

The CDR3 is CASSPPGRRDKREQFF. The CDR3 DNA reads as TGTGCCAGCAGCCCACCGGGACGCAGGGATAAAAGGGAGCAGTTCTTC. This chain connects TRBV7-8 to TRBJ2-1; D is perhaps TRBD1 or TRBD2 (5 bases each). V shed 5 bases and J shed 10 bases, with 24 bases lying between them. Germline CDR1 reads SGHVS; CDR2 reads FQNEAQ. This CDR3 is built from 16 residues.

The chain carries TRBV19 and TRBJ1-1; weak D call: TRBD1 (6 bases). V lost 6 bases and J 1 base, leaving 12 bases between the germline ends. The CDR3 sequence is 14 residues long. Germline loops: CDR1 LNHDA, CDR2 SQIVND (reference sequence). The CDR3 reads CASRLGQRNTEAFF. The CDR3 nucleotides are TGTGCCAGTAGACTCGGACAGCGGAACACTGAAGCTTTCTTT.

The V call is TRBV7-9, the J call TRBJ1-3; D unresolved. Trimming removed 2 bases from V and 3 bases from J, with 5 bases in between. This CDR3 is 13 amino acids long. Germline assignment: CDR1 SEHNR and CDR2 FQNEAQ (reference sequence). The CDR3 here is CASSLNFGNTIYF. The CDR3 DNA follows: TGTGCCAGCAGCTTAAATTTTGGAAACACCATATATTTT.

In this sample, this clonotype turned up many times. The chain carries TRBV7-2 and TRBJ2-7, with 8 bases identical to TRBD2. This CDR3 is 15 amino acids long. Looked up from germline, CDR1 is SGHTA and CDR2 is FQGNSA. The J segment lost 2 bases and the V segment lost 5 bases, leaving 8 bases of the junction unmatched. The CDR3 region is CASSLGTGGPYEQYF. CDR3 sequence (DNA): TGTGCCAGCAGCCTGGGGACGGGAGGGCCCTACGAGCAGTACTTC. Based on the CDR3 plus reference TRBV7-2 and TRBJ2-7, the full variable domain is GAGVSQSPSNKVTEKGKDVELRCDPISGHTALYWYRQSLGQGLEFLIYFQGNSAPDKSGLPSDRFSAERTGGSVSTLTIQRTQQEDSAVYLCASSLGTGGPYEQYFGPGTRLTVT.

The chain couples TRBV30 to TRBJ2-5, with D possibly called TRBD1 or TRBD2 (5 bases each). Germline V CDR1 and CDR2: GTSNPN, SVGIG (reference sequence). CDR3 length: 13 residues. V was shortened by 1 base and J by 11 bases, with 17 bases between the two germline ends. The CDR3 region has the DNA TGTGCCTGGAGTGGGGGACGTGCGCAGAGTCAGTACTTC. It encodes CAWSGGRAQSQYF.

V and J are TRBV5-1 and TRBJ1-1, with D unresolved. The V gene lost 0 bases and the J gene lost 6 bases, with 12 bases spanning the gap. The CDR3 has 14 amino acids. Per the germline V gene, CDR1 is SGHRS and CDR2 is YFSETQ. CDR3 sequence: CASSLGSPRAEAFF. In nucleotides, the CDR3 is TGCGCCAGCAGCTTGGGGTCCCCGCGGGCTGAAGCTTTCTTT.

V gene TRBV20-1 combines with J gene TRBJ1-4; D unresolved. Germline V gene data show CDR1 as DFQATT and CDR2 as SNEGSKA (reference sequence). V lost 0 bases to trimming and J lost 4 bases, with 0 bases between them. This CDR3 region has 11 residues. This CDR3 reads CSARDNEKLFF. DNA of the CDR3: TGCAGTGCTAGAGATAATGAAAAACTGTTTTTT.

This chain links TRBV20-1 with TRBJ2-7, with TRBD2 identical over 7 bases. After removal of 1 base from V and 1 base from J, the junction contained 13 bases not matched to a gene. From germline, CDR1 is DFQATT and CDR2 SNEGSKA (reference sequence). The CDR3 spans 17 residues. The CDR3 region is CSARAVGAGLFSYEQYF. CDR3 DNA sequence: TGCAGTGCTAGAGCGGTAGGAGCGGGACTTTTTTCCTACGAGCAGTACTTC.

The CDR3 region is CASSRYPGEQYF. CDR3 coding DNA: TGTGCCAGCAGCCGCTATCCTGGCGAGCAGTACTTC. The rearrangement joins TRBV27 to TRBJ2-7; D is ambiguous. This CDR3 spans 12 amino acids. CDR1 and CDR2 (germline): MNHEY, SMNVEV (reference sequence). V lost 6 bases and J lost 6, with 12 bases in between.